The 24 T cell receptor beta chains listed next were all sequenced from one sample in a study of identical twins' blood T cells. Each CDR3 protein gets one entry after TCRdb re-called the 5' RACE reads with MiXCR. The sample contains 300,000 to 450,000 distinct CDR3 sequences, about 28% of which appear only once. What was sequenced was PBMCs. All receptors derive from a woman aged 18-50 years in good health.

This clonotype has at least ten counts. J is TRBJ1-5 and V is TRBV12-3 or TRBV12-4; TRBD1 aligns across 7 bases. The trim removed 8 bases at V and 5 bases at J, leaving 6 bases unmatched. The CDR3 covers 13 residues. This CDR3 reads CASLRGSDQPQHF. The CDR3 DNA is TGTGCCAGCCTCAGGGGGTCGGATCAGCCCCAGCATTTT.

The count of this clonotype is one. The chain employs TRBV20-1 and TRBJ1-5, with TRBD1 matching over 9 bases. Germline CDR1 reads DFQATT; CDR2 reads SNEGSKA (reference sequence). With V trimmed by 6 bases and J by 5 bases, 8 bases remained unmatched. CDR3 size: 14 residues. In nucleotides, the CDR3 is TGCAGTGCAGTCCGGGACAGGGCCGATCAGCCCCAGCATTTT. It is translated as CSAVRDRADQPQHF.

A note on this clonotype: A single base separates this from a much larger clone, so it may be a read error. The J gene is TRBJ1-1, the V gene TRBV6-1; D unresolved. In germline, CDR1 is MNHNS, CDR2 SASEGT. This CDR3 contains 14 residues. V was pared by 2 bases and J by 1 base, with 8 bases between. In nucleotides, the CDR3 is TGTGCCAGCAGTGAATCTGACGCGAACACTGAAGCTTTCTTT. Protein sequence: CASSESDANTEAFF.

The chain uses TRBV20-1 and TRBJ2-1; 8 bases map to TRBD2. The germline CDR1 and CDR2 sequences are DFQATT and SNEGSKA (reference sequence). The CDR3 has 13 amino acids. CDR3 protein: CSVVAGHDNEQFF. CDR3 nucleotide sequence: TGCAGCGTGGTAGCGGGGCACGACAATGAGCAGTTCTTC.

On this clonotype: A much bigger clone sits one base away, suggesting this may be a read error. In nucleotides, the CDR3 is TGTGCCAGCAGTGGAGTTCCTCCCCCCTACTATAGCTACACCTTC. It yields the protein CASSGVPPPYYSYTF. The chain couples TRBV6-1 to TRBJ1-2; D is unclear. CDR1 is MNHNS, CDR2 SASEGT, per germline. The CDR3 loop spans 15 amino acids.

This clonotype was seen repeatedly, ten times or more. V usage is TRBV29-1 and J usage is TRBJ2-3; no reliable D call. The CDR3 extends over 14 amino acids. Germline CDR1 reads SQVTM; CDR2 reads ANQGSEA. Trimming pared 3 bases from V and 4 bases from J, leaving 14 bases between. Written as DNA, the CDR3 is TGCAGCGTTGAGGTGGGCTGGAACCCAGATACGCAGTATTTT. This encodes CSVEVGWNPDTQYF.

A few counts support this clonotype. The V and J genes are TRBV29-1 and TRBJ1-1, with 7 bases matching TRBD1. J gave up 0 bases and V 2 bases, and 6 bases lay outside the gene matches. Germline-derived CDR1 and CDR2 are SQVTM and ANQGSEA. This CDR3 has 15 residues. Here the CDR3 reads CSVETGASLNTEAFF. The DNA for the CDR3 is TGCAGCGTTGAAACAGGGGCCTCCTTGAACACTGAAGCTTTCTTT.

This clonotype was seen more than once but under ten times. The V gene is TRBV5-1, the J gene TRBJ1-1; D gene uncertain. This CDR3 contains 16 residues. Germline assignment: CDR1 SGHRS and CDR2 YFSETQ. The V gene lost 4 bases and the J gene lost 0 bases, with 16 bases spanning the gap. CDR3 DNA: TGCGCCAGCAGCCCAGGAAGGCAAATCGTGAACACTGAAGCTTTCTTT. Translation gives CASSPGRQIVNTEAFF. Looking up the rest from reference TRBV5-1 and TRBJ1-1 gives the full variable domain: KAGVTQTPRYLIKTRGQQVTLSCSPISGHRSVSWYQQTPGQGLQFLFEYFSETQRNKGNFPGRFSGRQFSNSRSEMNVSTLELGDSALYLCASSPGRQIVNTEAFFGQGTRLTVV.

The genes are TRBV5-1 and TRBJ1-2; D is perhaps TRBD1 (6 bases). V shed 3 bases and J shed 5 bases, with 11 bases lying between them. This CDR3 region has 13 residues. Germline assignment: CDR1 SGHRS and CDR2 YFSETQ. CDR3 DNA sequence: TGCGCCAGCAGCTACCAGGGGTTTTATGGCTACACCTTC. Protein sequence: CASSYQGFYGYTF. Full variable domain (missing parts from reference TRBV5-1 and TRBJ1-2): KAGVTQTPRYLIKTRGQQVTLSCSPISGHRSVSWYQQTPGQGLQFLFEYFSETQRNKGNFPGRFSGRQFSNSRSEMNVSTLELGDSALYLCASSYQGFYGYTFGSGTRLTVV.

DNA of the CDR3: TGTGCCATCAAGGTCGGGGGTAGCGGAAACACCATATATTTT. The encoded protein is CAIKVGGSGNTIYF. V usage is TRBV10-3 and J usage is TRBJ1-3; a possible D gene is TRBD1 (5 bases). The ends were cut back, 7 bases at V and 4 bases at J, with 14 bases in the middle. Germline values: CDR1 ENHRY, CDR2 SYGVKD. The CDR3 covers 14 residues.

The sample holds a few counts of this clonotype. CDR3 sequence (DNA): TGTGCCAGCAGCTCGGACAGGGTGGACCAGTACTTC. This encodes CASSSDRVDQYF. This chain uses TRBV13 with TRBJ2-5; 8 bases align to TRBD1. Germline values: CDR1 PRHDT, CDR2 FYEKMQ (reference sequence). Unmatched junction bases numbered 5, after V lost 4 bases and J lost 10 bases. The CDR3 contains 12 residues.

V is TRBV3-1 and J is TRBJ1-4, with TRBD1 as a possible D gene (5 bases). Germline V gene data show CDR1 as LGHDT and CDR2 as YNNKEL (reference sequence). There are 16 residues in the CDR3. V was pared by 7 bases and J by 6 bases, with 21 bases between. In DNA form, the CDR3 reads TGTGCCAGCACCCGTGGCGGGACCGCGGGACATGAAAAACTGTTTTTT. It encodes CASTRGGTAGHEKLFF.

This clonotype was found a few times. CDR3 loop: CASSDSGGYEQYF. The CDR3 bases are TGTGCCAGCAGCGACAGCGGGGGCTACGAGCAGTACTTC. This chain uses TRBV3-1 with TRBJ2-7, with TRBD2 matching 8 bases. Trimming cost V 5 bases and J 3 bases; bases outside gene matches: 3. Germline CDR1 LGHDT, CDR2 YNNKEL (reference sequence). There are 13 residues in the CDR3.

Many counts were recorded for this clonotype. This chain connects TRBV19 to TRBJ2-2, with D perhaps TRBD1 (6 bases). V gave up 3 bases and J gave up 9 bases, with 20 bases separating them. This CDR3 region has 16 residues. CDR1 is LNHDA, CDR2 SQIVND, per germline (reference sequence). CDR3 in amino acids: CASSMVKGEYLRELFF. The CDR3 DNA follows: TGTGCCAGTAGTATGGTCAAGGGGGAGTATTTGAGGGAGCTGTTTTTT. Based on the CDR3 plus reference TRBV19 and TRBJ2-2, the full variable domain is DGGITQSPKYLFRKEGQNVTLSCEQNLNHDAMYWYRQDPGQGLRLIYYSQIVNDFQKGDIAEGYSVSREKKESFPLTVTSAQKNPTAFYLCASSMVKGEYLRELFFGEGSRLTVL.

The chain recombines TRBV27 with TRBJ1-1, with a weak D call TRBD1 (6 bases). The CDR3 consists of 16 residues. Trimming cost V 2 bases and J 4 bases, with 17 bases left between them. Germline V gene lookup returns CDR1 MNHEY and CDR2 SMNVEV (reference sequence). Here the CDR3 DNA reads TGTGCCAGCAGTTTAAACGGGGCAGGGGTGGGCACTGAAGCTTTCTTT. Translated: CASSLNGAGVGTEAFF.

The V gene is TRBV20-1, the J gene TRBJ1-2, with 7 bases aligning to TRBD1. Germline CDR1 is DFQATT and CDR2 is SNEGSKA (reference sequence). Unmatched junction bases numbered 4, after V lost 0 bases and J lost 3 bases. This CDR3 is 14 amino acids long. Here the CDR3 DNA reads TGCAGTGCTAGAGAACCAGGGGGTTACTATGGCTACACCTTC. Its translation: CSAREPGGYYGYTF.

This clonotype was counted a few times. CDR3 nucleotide sequence: TGCAGTGCTAGATCCCGAGAGGCTAGCAATCAGCCCCAGCATTTT. Its translation is CSARSREASNQPQHF. The V call is TRBV20-1, the J call TRBJ1-5; D is undetermined. Trimming stripped 2 bases from V and 0 bases from J, with 11 bases between. The CDR3 spans 15 residues. Germline-derived CDR1 and CDR2 are DFQATT and SNEGSKA (reference sequence).

The CDR3 spells CAISNPGRTYETQYF. CDR3 bases: TGTGCCATCAGCAACCCGGGACGGACCTATGAGACCCAGTACTTC. The rearrangement joins TRBV10-3 to TRBJ2-5; D is perhaps TRBD1 or TRBD2 (5 bases each). V shed 6 bases and J shed 5 bases, with 19 bases lying between them. The CDR3 is 15 residues long. From germline, CDR1 is ENHRY and CDR2 SYGVKD.

The chain links TRBV2 to TRBJ2-1; no clear D. The V end was cut by 7 bases, the J end by 11 bases, with 12 bases between. The germline CDR1 and CDR2 sequences are SNHLY and FYNNEI. The CDR3 spans 11 residues. The CDR3 nucleotides are TGTGCCAGCACCCTCGAGGCTAAGCAGTTCTTC. Its protein product is CASTLEAKQFF.

This clonotype showed up many times. The chain combines TRBV29-1 with TRBJ2-1; 7 nucleotides line up with TRBD2. With 4 bases clipped from V and 6 bases from J, the junction kept 9 bases outside the gene matches. CDR3 length: 14 amino acids. From germline, CDR1 is SQVTM and CDR2 ANQGSEA. CDR3 loop: CSVASRGSVNEQFF. CDR3 sequence (DNA): TGCAGCGTTGCAAGCCGCGGGAGTGTCAATGAGCAGTTCTTC.

The V gene is TRBV6-6, the J gene TRBJ1-4; D possibly corresponds to TRBD1 (6 bases). The length of the CDR3 is 17 residues. Trimming stripped 2 bases from V and 8 bases from J, with 21 bases between. Germline CDR1 is MNHNY and CDR2 is SVGAGI (reference sequence). The CDR3 bases are TGTGCCAGCAGTTACCCACAGGGAGGCGGCCCTCAGGAAAAACTGTTTTTT. Its protein product is CASSYPQGGGPQEKLFF.

This clonotype has a single count. The CDR3 loop reads CSARWQGGYGYTF. The CDR3 DNA reads as TGCAGTGCTAGGTGGCAGGGAGGCTATGGCTACACCTTC. This sequence joins TRBV20-1 and TRBJ1-2; D possibly corresponds to TRBD1 (5 bases). Germline CDR1 reads DFQATT; CDR2 reads SNEGSKA (reference sequence). The length of the CDR3 is 13 residues. The V end was cut by 3 bases, the J end by 4 bases, with 12 bases between.

The chain links TRBV5-6 to TRBJ1-6; D gene uncertain. Germline V gene lookup returns CDR1 SGHDT and CDR2 YYEEEE. This CDR3 region has 15 residues. V lost 2 bases to trimming and J lost 7 bases, with 13 bases between them. The CDR3 nucleotides read TGTGCCAGCAGCTTTCGGAGGGTAATGAATTCACCCCTCCACTTT. It is translated as CASSFRRVMNSPLHF. Full variable domain (missing parts from reference TRBV5-6 and TRBJ1-6): DAGVTQSPTHLIKTRGQQVTLRCSPKSGHDTVSWYQQALGQGPQFIFQYYEEEERQRGNFPDRFSGHQFPNYSSELNVNALLLGDSALYLCASSFRRVMNSPLHFGNGTRLTVT.

In its sample, this clonotype was seen a few times. The rearrangement links TRBV4-1 to TRBJ2-7; possible D gene TRBD2, 6 bases. V was trimmed by 2 bases and J by 7 bases, leaving 18 bases between them. The germline CDR1 and CDR2 sequences are MGHRA and YSYEKL. The length of the CDR3 is 15 residues. The CDR3 spells CASSQWGTFSEEQYF. In DNA, the CDR3 is TGCGCCAGCAGCCAATGGGGGACTTTCTCCGAAGAGCAGTACTTC.